Given below is one TCR beta chain in context. Assay: immunoSEQ multiplex PCR; the TCRdb copy retains only in-frame clones and omits some. The table records approximately 100,000 clones, about 90% of them present only once. This record belongs to a study of T cell responses to AZD1222 COVID-19 vaccine. Between the trimmed V and J ends, which lost 0 bases and 2 bases, there was a span of 8 bases. CDR3 length equals 15 residues. Germline V gene sequence: CDR1 KGHSH, CDR2 LQKENI. The clonotype comes from an adult in good health. The V call is TRBV18, the J call TRBJ1-3; D gene ambiguous. The sequences come from peripheral blood, collected on day 0 of AZD1222 vaccination. The CDR3 spells CASSPPEGTGNTIYF. The CDR3 DNA follows: TGTGCCAGCTCACCACCAGAAGGGACTGGAAACACCATATATTTT.